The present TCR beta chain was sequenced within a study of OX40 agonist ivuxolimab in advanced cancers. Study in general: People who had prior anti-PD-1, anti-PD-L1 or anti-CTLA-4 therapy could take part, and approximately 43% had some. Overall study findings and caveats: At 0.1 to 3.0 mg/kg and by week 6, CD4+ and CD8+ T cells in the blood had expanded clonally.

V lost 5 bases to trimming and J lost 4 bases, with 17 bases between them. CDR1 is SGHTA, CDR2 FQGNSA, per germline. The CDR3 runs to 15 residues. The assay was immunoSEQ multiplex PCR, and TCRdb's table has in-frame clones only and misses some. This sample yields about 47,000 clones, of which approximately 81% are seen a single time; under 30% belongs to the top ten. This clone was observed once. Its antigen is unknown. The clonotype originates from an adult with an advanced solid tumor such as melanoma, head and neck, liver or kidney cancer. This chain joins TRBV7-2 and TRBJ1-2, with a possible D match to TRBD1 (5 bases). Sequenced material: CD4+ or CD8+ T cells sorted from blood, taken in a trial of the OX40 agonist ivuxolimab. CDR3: CASSPLGEIGYGYTF. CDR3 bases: TGTGCCAGCAGCCCGTTAGGGGAAATTGGCTATGGCTACACCTTC.